This record concerns one T cell receptor beta chain sequence. The target of this receptor is not known. It has no much larger one-base neighbor in the sample; base qualities were not kept. This specimen belongs to a study of lymphopenia after photon versus proton radiotherapy (dated by TCRdb to between 2018 and 2021). Background for the entire study: The study compared the immunological effects of photon versus proton radiation therapy in patients with gastrointestinal tumors who developed high-grade lymphopenia. The 15 to 20 patients in the cohort had gastrointestinal tumors, were treated with either photon or proton therapy, and subsequently developed lymphopenia. The goal of the study was to characterize the differences between the two radiation modalities in how they affect the immune system. Broader findings and caveats from the paper: Among patients across the cohort who died, overall survival time showed an inverse correlation with a larger post-nadir drop in TCR diversity. Relative stability during treatment was observed in proton-treated patients, whereas loss of naive T cells and TCR diversity and gain of effector/memory populations were observed in photon-treated patients. The survival association was examined only in patients who died, and the authors described better survival with proton therapy as a possibility, not as a demonstrated result. Once the lymphocyte count had reached its nadir, the repertoires of photon-treated patients showed oligoclonal expansion, particularly of CD8+ Temra cells, and this expansion drove the decline in diversity.

Library preparation was by the immunoSEQ multiplex PCR assay. Alongside multiparametric flow cytometry, deep sequencing of rearranged TCR beta loci was used to profile the T cell repertoires. TCRdb's version of the immuneACCESS table is confined to in-frame rearrangements and falls short of the full clone set. An unresolved V gene accounts for under half of the shortfall where checked; the remainder is of unknown origin. Within this sample are about 33,000 clones, with roughly 90% of them counted one time only. The leading ten clones occupy approximately 6.8% of the sample. For CDR1 and CDR2, the germline V gene (reference sequence) lists SGHNT and YYREEE. Germline trimming: 5 bases from V, 2 bases from J; junction bases outside gene matches: 6. Reading from cysteine to phenylalanine, the CDR3 counts 14 amino acids. The DNA shown is the 42-base CDR3, in frame from base 1.

Sequenced here: peripheral blood, sampled from a patient treated with photon-based radiotherapy. This receptor chain uses TRBV5-4 and TRBJ2-5, with 7 central nucleotides matching TRBD2. The sequence derives from a woman aged 50 to 60 with pancreatic cancer. CDR3 reads: CASSTGTNQETQYF. In nucleotides, the sequence is TGTGCCAGCAGTACCGGGACTAATCAAGAGACCCAGTACTTC.